A selection of T cell receptor beta chains follows, all from one sample in a study of cytomegalovirus exposure and HLA in healthy donors. Produced via immunoSEQ multiplex PCR; TCRdb's table is partial and in-frame only. Of about 130,000 clones in the sample, 75% to 85% were seen once. Source material: PBMCs. The receptors shown here come from a man aged 30 to 45 in good health and CMV-seropositive. The CDR3 runs from the conserved cysteine through the conserved F or W.

v_call	j_call	cdr3_aa
TRBV7-6	TRBJ2-2	CASSPGGPDTGELFF
TRBV10-3	TRBJ1-1	CAIGGRSTEAFF
TRBV29-1	TRBJ2-7	CSSSVGTGIGYEQYF
TRBV6-1	TRBJ2-6	CASRYRDSGANVLTF
TRBV5-1	TRBJ2-7	CASSRGVAGTLSYEQYF
TRBV4-1	TRBJ1-1	CASSPSTVGVRTEAFF
TRBV7-2	TRBJ1-3	CASSLSPVTIYF
TRBV7-6	TRBJ2-5	CASSFLSTGYQETQYF
TRBV10-3	TRBJ2-1	CATDRGSYNEQFF
TRBV13	TRBJ2-7	CASSLGPRRVHEQYF
TRBV7-7	TRBJ2-3	CASSRRGGDTQYF
TRBV18	TRBJ2-1	CASSPLNGNEQFF
TRBV5-4	TRBJ2-6	CASSPAPSGANGLTF
TRBV7-2	TRBJ1-3	CASRIEPYSGNTIYF
TRBV6-4	TRBJ2-3	CASSFLAGADTQYF
TRBV11-3	TRBJ2-7	CASSFRASSEQYF
TRBV6-5	TRBJ2-1	CASSSDFWGADEQFF
TRBV11-2	TRBJ2-1	CASSPWTGYNEQFF
TRBV13	TRBJ2-2	CASSPVDTGELFF
TRBV11-2	TRBJ2-1	CASSLVGPGSYNEQFF
TRBV19	TRBJ1-5	CASSRDRAQNQPQHF
TRBV7-6	TRBJ2-2	CASSLALAGSAGELFF
TRBV6-1	TRBJ2-7	CASSGMGQAPDEQYF
TRBV9	TRBJ1-2	CASSEGQGGGYTF
TRBV5-6	TRBJ2-5	CASSALASGGKETQYF
TRBV6-5	TRBJ2-3	CASSRPTSDTQYF
TRBV28	TRBJ1-2	CASSSVPDRGIGYGYTF
TRBV6-5	TRBJ2-7	CASSYSLAGNEQYF
TRBV10-3	TRBJ2-3	CAIRGASGVDTDTQYF